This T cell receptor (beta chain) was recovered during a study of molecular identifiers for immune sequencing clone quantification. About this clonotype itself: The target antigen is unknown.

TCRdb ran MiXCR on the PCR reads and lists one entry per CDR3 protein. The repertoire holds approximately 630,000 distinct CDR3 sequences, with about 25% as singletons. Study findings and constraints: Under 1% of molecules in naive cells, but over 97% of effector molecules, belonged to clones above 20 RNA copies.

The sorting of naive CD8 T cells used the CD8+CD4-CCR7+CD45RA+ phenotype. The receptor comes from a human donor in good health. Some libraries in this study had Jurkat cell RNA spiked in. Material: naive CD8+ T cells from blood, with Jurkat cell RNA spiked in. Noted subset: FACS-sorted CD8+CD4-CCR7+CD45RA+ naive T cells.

This chain's CDR3 is CASEPTGAGELFF. In nucleotides, the CDR3 is TGTGCCAGCGAACCGACAGGGGCCGGGGAGCTGTTTTTT. The rearrangement joins TRBV9 to TRBJ2-2, with 8 bases that match TRBD1. Losses at the gene ends were 7 bases for V and 6 bases for J; bases not matched to a gene: 5. From germline, CDR1 is SGDLS and CDR2 YYNGEE. CDR3 length: 13 residues.